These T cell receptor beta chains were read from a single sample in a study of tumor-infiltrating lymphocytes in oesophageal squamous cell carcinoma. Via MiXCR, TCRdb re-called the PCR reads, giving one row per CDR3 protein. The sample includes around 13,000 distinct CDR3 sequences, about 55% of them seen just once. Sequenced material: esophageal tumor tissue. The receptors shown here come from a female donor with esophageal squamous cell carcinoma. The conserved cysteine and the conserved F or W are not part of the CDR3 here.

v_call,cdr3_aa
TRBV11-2,ASSPIFISSDTQY
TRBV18,ASSPLPSGSNEQF
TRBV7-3,ASSQAGLAIRFSLVVSPHRREF
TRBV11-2,ASSATTGLNTEAF
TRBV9,ASSVGGTSAGELF
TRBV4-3,ASSHTGTSGGGKQY
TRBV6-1,ASTLAGGETQY
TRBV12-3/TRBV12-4,ASRSGSLGELF
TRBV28,ASSLIQPNTEAF
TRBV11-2,ASSPAGLAGGYEQY